The 19 T cell receptor beta chains in this list originate from one sample, sequenced in a study of beta chain features in type 1 diabetes (dated by TCRdb to the late 2010s). Broad study findings and their caveats: Type 1 diabetes patients showed a moderate but significant shortening of TCRB CDR3 length in all four CD4+ subsets.

These receptors' antigens are unknown. Library method: the immunoSEQ multiplex PCR assay. The entire amount of isolated RNA was reverse transcribed using the High Capacity cDNA Reverse Transcription Kit, so the sequenced TCRB transcripts were expressed ones. TCRdb took over this immuneACCESS table, retaining in-frame rearrangements with V and J assigned. Such tables are incomplete; in checked studies, under half of the missing clones stem from an unresolved V gene, and the remainder is unexplained. The sample records hundreds of thousands of clones, 13% to 15% of which are singletons. 0.015% to 0.02% of the sample is taken by the ten largest. Sequencing used naive CD4+ T cells from blood. Taken with the paper, the label for cell subset or site translates to: true naive CD4+ T cells. The receptor source for this set is a man between 25 and 39 years old with type 1 diabetes.

V is TRBV7-2 and J is TRBJ2-7; D uncertain. Germline V lookup: CDR1 SGHTA, CDR2 FQGNSA. V lost 3 bases and J 1 base, leaving 13 bases between the germline ends. The CDR3 runs to 15 residues. The CDR3 DNA is TGTGCCAGCAGCTTTCAGACTTCCCTTTCCTACGAGCAGTACTTC. This gives the protein CASSFQTSLSYEQYF.

This chain links TRBV28 with TRBJ1-1; TRBD1 aligns across 9 bases. This CDR3 comprises 15 residues. Germline assignment: CDR1 MDHEN and CDR2 SYDVKM. For the CDR3, the DNA is TGTGCTAGCGAATCGGGACAGGGAAGAAGCACTGAAGCTTTCTTT. Protein product: CASESGQGRSTEAFF.

This clone was counted a few times. This chain connects TRBV10-3 to TRBJ1-1; 9 bases are shared with TRBD1. Germline assignment: CDR1 ENHRY and CDR2 SYGVKD. CDR3 length: 15 residues. J was trimmed by 1 base and V by 6 bases; bases with no gene match: 6. The CDR3 region is CAISLPGQGNTEAFF. CDR3 in DNA: TGTGCCATCAGCCTACCGGGACAGGGGAACACTGAAGCTTTCTTT.

This chain uses TRBV5-1 with TRBJ1-1; D call uncertain. V lost 4 bases to trimming and J lost 11 bases, with 18 bases between them. CDR1 is SGHRS and CDR2 is YFSETQ in the germline V gene. This CDR3 has 13 amino acids. CDR3 nucleotide sequence: TGCGCCAGCAGCATCAACAGTGGCCGATTGGCTTTCTTT. Amino acid sequence: CASSINSGRLAFF.

This clone was counted between two and nine times. The chain is built from TRBV20-1 and TRBJ2-3; D gene ambiguous. This CDR3 has 10 amino acids. The germline V gene encodes CDR1 DFQATT and CDR2 SNEGSKA (reference sequence). V was cut by 6 bases and J by 3 bases, with 4 bases left in between. The CDR3: CSAKTDTQYF. CDR3 nucleotide sequence: TGCAGTGCCAAAACAGATACGCAGTATTTT.

The chain has TRBV6-5 and TRBJ1-2, with D possibly being TRBD1 (6 bases). This CDR3 comprises 16 residues. From germline, CDR1 is MNHEY and CDR2 SVGAGI. Trimming cost V 0 bases and J 3 bases, with 14 bases left between them. The CDR3 protein is CASSYSMTGTHYGYTF. The DNA of the CDR3 is TGTGCCAGCAGTTACTCCATGACAGGAACCCACTATGGCTACACCTTC.

This clone was detected only a few times. V and J are TRBV9 and TRBJ2-1; D is undetermined. V was cut by 0 bases and J by 7 bases, with 11 bases left in between. The germline CDR1 and CDR2 sequences are SGDLS and YYNGEE. The CDR3 contains 14 residues. The CDR3 sequence: CASSVASPPNEQFF. The CDR3 bases are TGTGCCAGCAGCGTAGCTTCCCCCCCTAATGAGCAGTTCTTC.

This clone was found a few times. The rearrangement joins TRBV9 to TRBJ2-3; a weak D match, TRBD2 (5 bases). CDR1 is SGDLS and CDR2 is YYNGEE in the germline V gene. The CDR3 totals 15 residues. The V end lost 5 bases, the J end lost 0 bases, and 13 bases lay between the germline ends. For the CDR3, the DNA is TGTGCCAGCAGGGCACGGGGATCTAGCACAGATACGCAGTATTTT. Residues: CASRARGSSTDTQYF.

This clone was picked up a small number of times. The rearrangement links TRBV4-3 to TRBJ1-5, with D hard to call. V lost 0 bases and J 2 bases, leaving 8 bases between the germline ends. The germline CDR1 and CDR2 sequences are LGHNA and YSLEER. This CDR3 spans 15 amino acids. The CDR3 protein is CASSQDVGGNQPQHF. CDR3 coding DNA: TGCGCCAGCAGCCAAGATGTCGGAGGCAATCAGCCCCAGCATTTT.

The DNA of the CDR3 is TGTGCCAGCAGCAGGGACAGGGCCTATCAGCCCCAGCATTTT. Protein product: CASSRDRAYQPQHF. This sequence joins TRBV27 and TRBJ1-5, with TRBD1 matching 9 bases. V was pared by 6 bases and J by 5 bases, with 5 bases of the junction left unmatched. This CDR3 comprises 14 residues. Germline CDR1 MNHEY, CDR2 SMNVEV (reference sequence).

This clone was found a few times. The chain is built from TRBV25-1 and TRBJ2-3, with D possibly TRBD2 on 6 matching bases. The CDR3 totals 14 residues. Germline-derived CDR1 and CDR2 are MGHDK and SYGVNS. Trimming left V 1 base short and J 5 bases short, with 10 bases between. This chain's CDR3 is CASSESTAGDTQYF. The CDR3 coding sequence is TGTGCCAGCAGTGAATCCACAGCGGGAGATACGCAGTATTTT.

This chain links TRBV7-2 with TRBJ1-1; D call uncertain. Germline loops: CDR1 SGHTA, CDR2 FQGNSA. The CDR3 length is 13 residues. The V gene lost 5 bases and the J gene lost 3 bases, with 10 bases spanning the gap. The CDR3 DNA sequence: TGTGCCAGCAGCCTCCTAGGCGACACTGAAGCTTTCTTT. It is translated as CASSLLGDTEAFF.

There are a few counts of this clone. The CDR3, as DNA: TGCAGTGAGGACTTGCTCAATGAGCAGTTCTTC. It yields the protein CSEDLLNEQFF. The V call is TRBV20-1, the J call TRBJ2-1; D is possibly TRBD2 (5 bases). Germline CDR1 reads DFQATT; CDR2 reads SNEGSKA (reference sequence). V lost 7 bases, J lost 6 bases, and 10 bases lay in between. This CDR3 has 11 amino acids.

V and J are TRBV29-1 and TRBJ2-5; TRBD2 agrees at 10 bases. The CDR3 is made up of 14 amino acids. With 5 bases clipped from V and 2 bases from J, the junction kept 5 bases outside the gene matches. The germline gives CDR1 SQVTM, CDR2 ANQGSEA. The CDR3 DNA is TGCAGCGTTTTTCTAGCGGGGGATCAAGAGACCCAGTACTTC. Protein product: CSVFLAGDQETQYF.

This clone was seen more than once but under ten times. The chain links TRBV6-5 to TRBJ2-1; 11 bases agree with TRBD2. Germline V gene lookup returns CDR1 MNHEY and CDR2 SVGAGI. Trimming cost V 4 bases and J 7 bases; bases outside gene matches: 3. CDR3 size: 14 residues. The CDR3 DNA follows: TGTGCCAGCAGTTTTACTAGCGGGAGAAATGAGCAGTTCTTC. It translates to CASSFTSGRNEQFF.

The rearrangement uses TRBV28 and TRBJ2-3; D remains ambiguous. The CDR3 consists of 14 residues. Germline lookup yields CDR1 MDHEN and CDR2 SYDVKM. Trimming cost V 8 bases and J 7 bases, with 19 bases left between them. The CDR3 protein is CASSAGSPRNTQYF. The CDR3 bases are TGTGCCAGCTCTGCAGGCTCCCCGCGCAATACGCAGTATTTT.

The rearrangement joins TRBV19 to TRBJ2-1; perhaps TRBD2 as D (6 bases). CDR3 length: 14 residues. CDR1 LNHDA and CDR2 SQIVND come from the germline V gene (reference sequence). Trimming pared 6 bases from V and 5 bases from J, leaving 14 bases between. The CDR3 DNA reads TGTGCCAGTAGCTTGGGACTCCTGGACAATGAGCAGTTCTTC. Translated: CASSLGLLDNEQFF.

The chain joins TRBV5-1 to TRBJ1-2; the D is unclear. The CDR3 totals 12 residues. Germline V gene data show CDR1 as SGHRS and CDR2 as YFSETQ. Deletions cut 0 bases from V and 4 bases from J, with 4 bases between. This CDR3 is CASSLDSYGYTF. The CDR3 nucleotides read TGCGCCAGCAGCTTGGACAGCTATGGCTACACCTTC.

The rearrangement links TRBV4-2 to TRBJ1-4; 7 bases align to TRBD1. Unmatched junction bases numbered 4, after V lost 3 bases and J lost 3 bases. CDR1 LGHNA and CDR2 YNFKEQ come from the germline V gene. The CDR3 covers 15 residues. The CDR3 reads CASSHPGQPNEKLFF. The CDR3 DNA reads as TGTGCCAGCAGCCACCCGGGACAGCCTAATGAAAAACTGTTTTTT.